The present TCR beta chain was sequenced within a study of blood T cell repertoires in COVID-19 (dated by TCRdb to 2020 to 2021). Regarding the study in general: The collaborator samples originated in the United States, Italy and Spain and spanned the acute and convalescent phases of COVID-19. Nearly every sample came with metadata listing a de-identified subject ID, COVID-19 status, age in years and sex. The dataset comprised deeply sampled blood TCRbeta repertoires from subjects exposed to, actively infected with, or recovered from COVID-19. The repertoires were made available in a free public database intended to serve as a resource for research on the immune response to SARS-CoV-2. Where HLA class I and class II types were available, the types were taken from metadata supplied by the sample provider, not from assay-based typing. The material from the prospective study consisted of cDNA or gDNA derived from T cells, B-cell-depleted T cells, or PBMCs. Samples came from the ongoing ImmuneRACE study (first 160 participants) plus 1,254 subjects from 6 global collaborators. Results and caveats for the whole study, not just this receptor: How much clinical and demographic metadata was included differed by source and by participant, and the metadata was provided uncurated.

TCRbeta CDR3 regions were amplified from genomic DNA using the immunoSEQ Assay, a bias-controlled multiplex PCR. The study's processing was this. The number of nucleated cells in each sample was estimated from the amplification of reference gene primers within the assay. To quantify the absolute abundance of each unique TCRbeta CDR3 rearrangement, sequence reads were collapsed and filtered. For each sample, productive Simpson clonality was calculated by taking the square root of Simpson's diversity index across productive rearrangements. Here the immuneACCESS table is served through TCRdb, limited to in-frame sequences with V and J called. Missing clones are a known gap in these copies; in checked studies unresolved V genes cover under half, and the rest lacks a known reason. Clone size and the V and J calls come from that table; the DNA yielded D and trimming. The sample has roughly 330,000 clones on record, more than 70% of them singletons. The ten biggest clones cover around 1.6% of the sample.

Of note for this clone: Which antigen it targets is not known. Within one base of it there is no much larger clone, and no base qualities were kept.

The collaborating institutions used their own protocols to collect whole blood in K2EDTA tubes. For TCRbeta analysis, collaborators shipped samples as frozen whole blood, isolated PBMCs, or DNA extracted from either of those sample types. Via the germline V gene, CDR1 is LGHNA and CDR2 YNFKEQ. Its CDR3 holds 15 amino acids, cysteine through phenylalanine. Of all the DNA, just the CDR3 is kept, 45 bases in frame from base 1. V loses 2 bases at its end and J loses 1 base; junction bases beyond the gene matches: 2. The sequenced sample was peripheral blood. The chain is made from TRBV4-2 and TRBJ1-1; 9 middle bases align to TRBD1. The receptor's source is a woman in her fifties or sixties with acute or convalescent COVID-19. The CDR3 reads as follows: CASSQHRGQNTEAFF. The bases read TGTGCCAGCAGCCAACACAGGGGGCAGAACACTGAAGCTTTCTTT.